This T cell receptor beta chain was observed in a study of cytomegalovirus exposure and HLA in healthy donors. As regards this clone: Its matching antigen is unknown.

Germline V gives CDR1 MDHEN, CDR2 SYDVKM. The V end was cut by 5 bases, the J end by 3 bases, with 17 bases between. CDR3 length: 16 amino acids. Overall study findings and caveats: Analyses of presence and absence presupposed an approximately uniform sequencing depth across donors. Later analysis identified a missense DCLRE1C variant that was linked to TCR beta V- and J-gene trimming.

The PCR made use of 60 Vbeta and 13 Jbeta primers. Sequenced by immunoSEQ multiplex PCR; TCRdb stores in-frame clones only, minus some. The data show 120,000 to 150,000 clones, over 60% seen once. The specimen sequenced was PBMCs. The sequence came from a woman in her twenties or thirties in good health and CMV-seronegative. The chain has TRBV28 and TRBJ2-4; D remains ambiguous. The CDR3 region is CASSKPPPAGKNIQYF. The DNA for the CDR3 is TGTGCCAGCAGTAAACCCCCCCCCGCAGGCAAAAACATTCAGTACTTC.